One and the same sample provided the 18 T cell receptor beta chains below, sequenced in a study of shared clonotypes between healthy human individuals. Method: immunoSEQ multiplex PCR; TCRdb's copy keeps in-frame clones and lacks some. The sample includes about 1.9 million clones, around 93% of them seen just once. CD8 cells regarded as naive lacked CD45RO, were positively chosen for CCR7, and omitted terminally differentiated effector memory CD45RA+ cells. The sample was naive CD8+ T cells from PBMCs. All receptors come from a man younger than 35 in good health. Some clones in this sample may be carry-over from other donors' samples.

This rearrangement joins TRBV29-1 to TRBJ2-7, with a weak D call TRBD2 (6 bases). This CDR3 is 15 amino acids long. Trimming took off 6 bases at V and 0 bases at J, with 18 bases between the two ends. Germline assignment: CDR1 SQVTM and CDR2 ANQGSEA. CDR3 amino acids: CSVGGGVIASYEQYF. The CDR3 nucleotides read TGCAGCGTCGGAGGAGGGGTTATAGCCTCCTACGAGCAGTACTTC.

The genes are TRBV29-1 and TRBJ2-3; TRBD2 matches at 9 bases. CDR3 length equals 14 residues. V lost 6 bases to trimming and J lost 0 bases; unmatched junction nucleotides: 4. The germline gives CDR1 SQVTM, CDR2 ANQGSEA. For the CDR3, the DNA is TGCAGCGTCCGACTAGCGGCTAGCACAGATACGCAGTATTTT. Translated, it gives CSVRLAASTDTQYF.

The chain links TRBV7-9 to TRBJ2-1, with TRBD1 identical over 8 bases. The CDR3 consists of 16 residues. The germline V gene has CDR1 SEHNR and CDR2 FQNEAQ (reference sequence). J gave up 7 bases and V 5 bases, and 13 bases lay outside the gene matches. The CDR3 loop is CASSHRLQGAGNEQFF. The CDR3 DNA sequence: TGTGCCAGCAGCCATAGACTCCAGGGGGCAGGGAATGAGCAGTTCTTC.

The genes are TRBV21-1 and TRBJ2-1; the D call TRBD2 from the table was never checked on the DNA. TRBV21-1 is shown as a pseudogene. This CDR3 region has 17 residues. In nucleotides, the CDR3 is TGTGCCAGCAGCAAAGCGGGACTAGCGGGCTTCGGGAATGAGCAGTTCTTC. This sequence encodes CASSKAGLAGFGNEQFF.

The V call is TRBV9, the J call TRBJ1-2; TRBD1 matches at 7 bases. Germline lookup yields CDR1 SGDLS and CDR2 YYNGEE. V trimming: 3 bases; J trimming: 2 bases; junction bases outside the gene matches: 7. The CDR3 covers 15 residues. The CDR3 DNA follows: TGTGCCAGCAGCGACCGGGGGACAGCGAACTATGGCTACACCTTC. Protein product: CASSDRGTANYGYTF.

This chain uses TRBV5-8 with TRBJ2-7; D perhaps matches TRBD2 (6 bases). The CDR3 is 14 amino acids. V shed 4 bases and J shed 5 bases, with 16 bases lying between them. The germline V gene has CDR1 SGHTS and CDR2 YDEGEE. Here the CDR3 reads CASSDLAPGDEQYF. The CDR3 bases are TGTGCCAGCAGCGACCTCGCTCCGGGAGACGAGCAGTACTTC.

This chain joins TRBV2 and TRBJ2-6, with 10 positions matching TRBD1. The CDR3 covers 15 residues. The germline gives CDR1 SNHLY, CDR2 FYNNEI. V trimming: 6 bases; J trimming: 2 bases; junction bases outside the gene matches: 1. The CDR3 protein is CASRTGGAGANVLTF. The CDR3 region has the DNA TGTGCCAGCAGGACAGGGGGCGCTGGGGCCAACGTCCTGACTTTC.

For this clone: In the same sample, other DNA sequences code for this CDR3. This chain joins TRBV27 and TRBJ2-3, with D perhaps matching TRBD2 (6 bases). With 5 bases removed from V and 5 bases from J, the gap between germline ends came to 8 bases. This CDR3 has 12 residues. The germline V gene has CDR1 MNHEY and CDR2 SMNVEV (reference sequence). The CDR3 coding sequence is TGTGCCAGCAGTCCCGGGGGAGATACGCAGTATTTT. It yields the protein CASSPGGDTQYF.

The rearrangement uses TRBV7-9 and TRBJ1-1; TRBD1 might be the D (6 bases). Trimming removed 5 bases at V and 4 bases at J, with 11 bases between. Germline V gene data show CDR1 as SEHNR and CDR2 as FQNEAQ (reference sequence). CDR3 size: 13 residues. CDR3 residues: CASSTGAFTEAFF. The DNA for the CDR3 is TGTGCCAGCAGCACGGGGGCGTTCACTGAAGCTTTCTTT. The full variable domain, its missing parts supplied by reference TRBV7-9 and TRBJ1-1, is DTGVSQNPRHKITKRGQNVTFRCDPISEHNRLYWYRQTLGQGPEFLTYFQNEAQLEKSRLLSDRFSAERPKGSFSTLEIQRTEQGDSAMYLCASSTGAFTEAFFGQGTRLTVV.

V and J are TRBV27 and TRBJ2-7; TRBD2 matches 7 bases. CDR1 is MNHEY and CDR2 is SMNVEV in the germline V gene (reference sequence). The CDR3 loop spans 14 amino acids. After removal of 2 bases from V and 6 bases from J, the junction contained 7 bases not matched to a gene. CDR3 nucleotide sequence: TGTGCCAGCAGTTTAATGGGGTCGGGGGGCGAGCAGTACTTC. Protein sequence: CASSLMGSGGEQYF.

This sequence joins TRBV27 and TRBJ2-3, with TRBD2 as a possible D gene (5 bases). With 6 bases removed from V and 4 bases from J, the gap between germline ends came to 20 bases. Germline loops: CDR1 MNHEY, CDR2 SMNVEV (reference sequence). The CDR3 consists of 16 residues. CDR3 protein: CASSHSVRVGPDTQYF. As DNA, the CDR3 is TGTGCCAGCAGCCATAGCGTAAGAGTGGGCCCAGATACGCAGTATTTT.

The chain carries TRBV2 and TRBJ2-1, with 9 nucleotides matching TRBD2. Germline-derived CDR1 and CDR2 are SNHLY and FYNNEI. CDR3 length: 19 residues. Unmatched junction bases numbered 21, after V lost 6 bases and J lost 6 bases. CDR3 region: CASSGPSQLVAGGPNEQFF. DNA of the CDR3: TGTGCCAGCAGCGGACCTAGTCAGCTTGTTGCGGGAGGGCCCAATGAGCAGTTCTTC.

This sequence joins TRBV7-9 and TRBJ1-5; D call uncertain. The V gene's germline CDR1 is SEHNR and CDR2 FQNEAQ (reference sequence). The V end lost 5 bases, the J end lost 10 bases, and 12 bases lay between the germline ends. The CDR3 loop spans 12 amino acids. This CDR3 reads CASSLPRGPQHF. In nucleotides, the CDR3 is TGTGCCAGCAGCCTACCGAGAGGACCCCAGCATTTT.

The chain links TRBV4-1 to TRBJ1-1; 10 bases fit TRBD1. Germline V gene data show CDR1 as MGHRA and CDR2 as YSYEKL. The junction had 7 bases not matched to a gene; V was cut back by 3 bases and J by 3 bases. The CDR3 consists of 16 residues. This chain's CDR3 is CASSQGPGTGDTEAFF. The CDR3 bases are TGCGCCAGCAGCCAGGGACCCGGGACAGGGGACACTGAAGCTTTCTTT.

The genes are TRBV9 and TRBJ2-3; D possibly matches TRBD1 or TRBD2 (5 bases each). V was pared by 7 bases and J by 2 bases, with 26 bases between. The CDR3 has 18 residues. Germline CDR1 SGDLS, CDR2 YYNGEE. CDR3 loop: CASGKPAQGALSTDTQYF. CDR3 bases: TGTGCCAGCGGAAAACCCGCTCAGGGAGCCCTCTCCACAGATACGCAGTATTTT.

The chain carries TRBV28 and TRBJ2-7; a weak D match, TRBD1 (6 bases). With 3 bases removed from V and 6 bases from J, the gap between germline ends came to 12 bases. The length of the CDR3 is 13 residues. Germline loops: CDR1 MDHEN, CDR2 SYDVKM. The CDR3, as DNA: TGTGCCAGCAGTTTCGACAGGATAGGCGAGCAGTACTTC. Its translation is CASSFDRIGEQYF.

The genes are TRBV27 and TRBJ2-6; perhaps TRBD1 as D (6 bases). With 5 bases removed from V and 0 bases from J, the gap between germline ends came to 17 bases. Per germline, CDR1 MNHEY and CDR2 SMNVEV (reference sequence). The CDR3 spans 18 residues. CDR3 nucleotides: TGTGCCAGCAGTCAACGACAGGTTCTCTTCTCTGGGGCCAACGTCCTGACTTTC. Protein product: CASSQRQVLFSGANVLTF.

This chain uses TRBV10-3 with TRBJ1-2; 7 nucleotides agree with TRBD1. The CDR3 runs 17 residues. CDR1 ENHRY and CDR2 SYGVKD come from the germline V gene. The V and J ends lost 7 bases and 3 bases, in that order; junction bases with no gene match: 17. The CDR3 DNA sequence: TGTGCCATCACCCCCCTGACGGGGGGACAGACTTACTATGGCTACACCTTC. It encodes CAITPLTGGQTYYGYTF.